The source of this T cell receptor (beta chain) is a study of human T cells and chemical hapten exposure. About the study: Women made up most patients, who had alopecia areata, totalis or universalis. Small pooled library volume differences chiefly drove per-sample TCR yield variation. Study outcomes and limitations: Expanded TCRs grouped into significantly more large CDR3 similarity clusters than controls produced. With regard to DPC sensitization, TCRs above 1 in 1000 frequency did not change.

Time point here: pre-sensitization, week 0. Documented treatment: therapeutic diphenylcyclopropenone sensitization with weekly scalp DPC. Total RNA was extracted from unfractionated whole blood. Each CDR3 protein is one row after TCRdb ran MiXCR on the RACE reads. Of 35,000 to 45,000 distinct CDR3 sequences listed, 12% were seen once; the top ten hold roughly 1.9%. This clonotype has ten or more counts. The antigen is unknown. Sequenced here: whole blood, sampled in connection with sensitization to the hapten diphenylcyclopropenone (DPC). The sequence was collected from a woman between 35 and 50 years old with alopecia areata. Some clones in this sample may be carry-over from other donors' samples.

The CDR3 region has the DNA TGTGCCACCGCTTGGGGACTTTCCTACGAGCAGTACTTC. Its protein product is CATAWGLSYEQYF. This chain uses TRBV24-1 with TRBJ2-7; a possible D gene is TRBD2 (6 bases). This CDR3 has 13 amino acids. V lost 9 bases, J lost 1 base, and 12 bases lay in between. Germline loops: CDR1 KGHDR, CDR2 SFDVKD.